This entry features one T cell receptor beta chain sequence. Its antigen is not identified. Just one base apart from a much larger clone, this may be a read error. The data are from a study of T cells after yellow fever vaccination. Study-wide points: Some clonotypes, a small share, were shared between CD4 and CD8 compartments.

TCRdb re-called the 5' RACE reads with MiXCR, one entry per CDR3 protein. In the table there are over 250,000 distinct CDR3 sequences, approximately 4% of which are singletons. Germline CDR1 reads SGHTA; CDR2 reads FQGNSA. The CDR3 length is 14 residues. J lost 9 bases, V lost 3 bases, and 4 bases had no gene match. The sample here was PBMCs, taken 5 days after the yellow fever booster vaccination. This receptor was taken from a man aged 18 to 29 who received the YFV17D yellow fever vaccine. V usage is TRBV7-2 and J usage is TRBJ2-1; 11 bases map to TRBD2. CDR3 DNA: TGTGCCAGCAGCTTGACTAGCGGGGCTATTGAGCAGTTCTTC. Translation gives CASSLTSGAIEQFF.